This entry is about one T cell receptor (beta chain). Its antigen is not identified. With a much larger clone just one base away, this may be a read error. Axillary draining lymph nodes of breast cancer patients supplied the node samples. Germline V lookup: CDR1 LGHDT, CDR2 YNNKEL (reference sequence). CDR3 length: 16 amino acids. These data come from a study of breast tumors, draining lymph nodes, adjacent tissues. Study results and caveats: Most tumor T cells seemingly derive from lymph node, then expand in tumor. Data only fit, rather than demonstrated, lymph node origin of most tumor T cells. Tumor TCR diversity was below lymph nodes but above nontumor tissue. Luminal-like breast cancer showed significantly greater tumor-nontumor repertoire similarity than basal-like breast cancer did.

One entry per CDR3 protein, called by TCRdb with MiXCR from the multiplex PCR reads. The data contain approximately 130,000 distinct CDR3 sequences, 21% of them singletons. Specimen: axillary lymph node tissue. The clonotype was recovered from a female donor with breast cancer. Some clones in this sample may be carry-over from other donors' samples. J is TRBJ2-1 and V is TRBV3-1, with 12 bases aligning to TRBD2. The CDR3 DNA sequence: TGTGCCGGCAGCCGTCTAGCGGGAGGGTACTACAATGAGCAGTTCTTC. Its translation: CAGSRLAGGYYNEQFF.